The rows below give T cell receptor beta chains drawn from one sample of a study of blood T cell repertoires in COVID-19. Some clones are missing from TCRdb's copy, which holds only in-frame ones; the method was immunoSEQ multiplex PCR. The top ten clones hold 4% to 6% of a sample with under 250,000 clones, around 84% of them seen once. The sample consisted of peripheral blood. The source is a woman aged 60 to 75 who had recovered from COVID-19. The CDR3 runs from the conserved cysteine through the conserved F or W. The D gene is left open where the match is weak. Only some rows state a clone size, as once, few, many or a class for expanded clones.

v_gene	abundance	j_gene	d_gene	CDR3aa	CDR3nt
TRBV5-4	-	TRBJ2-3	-	CASRSQSGRSTDTQYF	TGTGCCAGCAGAAGCCAAAGCGGGCGGAGCACAGATACGCAGTATTTT
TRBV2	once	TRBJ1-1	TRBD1	CASRETGGNTEAFF	TGTGCCAGCAGGGAGACAGGGGGGAACACTGAAGCTTTCTTT
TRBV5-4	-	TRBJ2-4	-	CASSARGGEKNIQYF	TGTGCCAGCAGCGCCCGAGGAGGGGAAAAAAACATTCAGTACTTC
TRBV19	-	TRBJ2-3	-	CASSIRGSATDTQYF	TGTGCCAGTAGTATTCGGGGATCTGCCACAGATACGCAGTATTTT
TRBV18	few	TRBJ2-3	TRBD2	CASKQSGGTDTQYF	TGTGCCAGCAAACAGAGCGGGGGCACAGATACGCAGTATTTT
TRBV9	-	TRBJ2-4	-	CASSPGGKRFDIQYF	TGTGCCAGCAGCCCTGGGGGGAAGAGGTTTGACATTCAGTACTTC
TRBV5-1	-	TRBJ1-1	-	CASGLGGSTEAFF	TGCGCCAGCGGTCTCGGGGGGTCCACTGAAGCTTTCTTT
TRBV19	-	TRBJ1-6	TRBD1	CATQADREWSPLHF	TGTGCCACCCAAGCCGACAGGGAGTGGTCACCCCTCCACTTT
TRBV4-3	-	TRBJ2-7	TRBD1	CASSQDGQGPREQYF	TGCGCCAGCAGCCAAGATGGACAGGGGCCCCGCGAGCAGTACTTC
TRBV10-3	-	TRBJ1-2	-	CAIRRGGTYGYTF	TGTGCCATCCGGAGGGGGGGCACCTATGGCTACACCTTC
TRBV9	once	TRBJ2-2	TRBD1	CASRRGQGSTGELFF	TGTGCCAGCCGCCGAGGACAGGGTTCCACCGGGGAGCTGTTTTTT